Below, 4 T cell receptor beta chains from the same sample are listed, as sequenced in a study of a mutant IDH1 vaccine in newly diagnosed glioma. Time point of the sample: baseline, week 1 (first vaccination visit). The treatment here: pre-vaccination baseline after standard-of-care therapy. TCRdb keeps only in-frame clones here, not all; method: immunoSEQ multiplex PCR. The data contain 25,000 to 35,000 clones, less than 90% of them seen just once; the ten biggest clones take up around 5%. Specimen: PBMCs, collected from a glioma patient treated with radiotherapy, temozolomide or both. The receptors shown here come from a woman aged 40 to 50 with glioma.

The J gene is TRBJ1-1, the V gene TRBV2; D possibly corresponds to TRBD1 (5 bases). This CDR3 comprises 14 residues. Germline V gene data show CDR1 as SNHLY and CDR2 as FYNNEI. The V gene lost 5 bases and the J gene lost 4 bases, with 14 bases spanning the gap. The CDR3 sequence: CASSPPPGGTEAFF. The DNA for the CDR3 is TGTGCCAGCAGTCCCCCGCCGGGGGGCACTGAAGCTTTCTTT. The variable domain in full, completed from reference TRBV2 and TRBJ1-1, reads EPEVTQTPSHQVTQMGQEVILRCVPISNHLYFYWYRQILGQKVEFLVSFYNNEISEKSEIFDDQFSVERPDGSNFTLKIRSTKLEDSAMYFCASSPPPGGTEAFFGQGTRLTVV.

The chain uses TRBV15 and TRBJ1-4; TRBD1 matches at 8 bases. V dropped 5 bases and J dropped 7; count of bases not matched to a gene: 6. CDR1 and CDR2 (germline): LNHNV, YYDKDF (reference sequence). The CDR3 runs to 14 residues. This CDR3 reads CATSFGQGSEKLFF. Here the CDR3 DNA reads TGTGCCACCAGCTTCGGACAGGGATCTGAAAAACTGTTTTTT.

The chain recombines TRBV2 with TRBJ1-1; D unclear. The V gene lost 3 bases and the J gene lost 2 bases, with 13 bases spanning the gap. The germline V gene encodes CDR1 SNHLY and CDR2 FYNNEI. The CDR3 covers 15 residues. The CDR3: CASSDPAESNTEAFF. In DNA form, the CDR3 reads TGTGCCAGCAGTGATCCGGCAGAAAGTAACACTGAAGCTTTCTTT.

The chain is built from TRBV30 and TRBJ1-1, with a tentative D call TRBD1 (5 bases). Germline V gene sequence: CDR1 GTSNPN, CDR2 SVGIG (reference sequence). V gave up 0 bases and J gave up 8 bases, with 10 bases separating them. The CDR3 consists of 12 residues. CDR3 in amino acids: CAWSVLRAEAFF. The CDR3 DNA reads TGTGCCTGGAGTGTACTCAGGGCCGAAGCTTTCTTT.